One sample yielded the 14 T cell receptor beta chains listed below, sequenced in a study of Ad26.COV2.S vaccination and SARS-CoV-2 variants (dated by TCRdb to the early 2020s). Taken with the paper, the label for treatment or condition translates to: 19 received Ad26.COV2.S at low or high dose, single or two shots; about five received placebo; per-sample allocation not given. For vaccine and placebo recipients, repertoires were sequenced using samples collected on day 63 after the first injection. Library prep was done by the immunoSEQ multiplex PCR assay. TCRdb re-hosts the immuneACCESS table, in-frame sequences only. Its copies lack some clones; in the studies checked, an unresolved V gene accounts for under half of them, and the cause for the rest is not known. This sample comprises around 270,000 clones, 70% to 90% of them detected only once. The leading ten clones occupy 2.5% to 3.5% of the sample.

Sequencing was performed on peripheral blood, taken in a trial of Ad26.COV2.S vaccine versus placebo. The receptor set was obtained from a person between 18 and 59 years old who received the Ad26.COV2.S COVID-19 vaccine or a placebo.

This chain uses TRBV6-2 or TRBV6-3 with TRBJ1-1; 9 bases are shared with TRBD1. J was trimmed by 6 bases and V by 4 bases; bases with no gene match: 6. CDR3 size: 14 residues. CDR1 is MNHEY and CDR2 is SVGEGT in the germline V gene. The CDR3 nucleotides read TGTGCCAGCAGTTGGGGACAGGGAACGGCTGAAGCTTTCTTT. Its protein is CASSWGQGTAEAFF.

This clone has more than one count but fewer than ten. The chain uses TRBV5-1 and TRBJ2-1, with a weak D call TRBD2 (6 bases). The CDR3 covers 14 residues. Trimming removed 1 base from V and 6 bases from J, with 11 bases in between. CDR1 is SGHRS, CDR2 YFSETQ, per germline. In DNA form, the CDR3 reads TGCGCCAGCAGCTTGAGCCTAGCGCCCAATGAGCAGTTCTTC. Its protein is CASSLSLAPNEQFF.

The genes are TRBV6-5 and TRBJ2-4, with 7 bases matching TRBD2. CDR3 length: 15 residues. The germline CDR1 and CDR2 sequences are MNHEY and SVGAGI. The V gene end was trimmed by 6 bases and the J gene end by 1 base; junction bases not matched to a gene: 6. The CDR3 nucleotides read TGTGCCAGCAGGACGGGGGGAACGGCCAAAAACATTCAGTACTTC. This encodes CASRTGGTAKNIQYF.

V gene TRBV20-1 combines with J gene TRBJ2-2, with D perhaps being TRBD1 or TRBD2 (5 bases each). The CDR3 contains 14 residues. Germline loops: CDR1 DFQATT, CDR2 SNEGSKA (reference sequence). V lost 3 bases and J 6 bases, leaving 14 bases between the germline ends. CDR3 nucleotide sequence: TGCAGTGCTAGTATCAAAACGGGGCCCGGGGAGCTGTTTTTT. Translated, it gives CSASIKTGPGELFF.

J is TRBJ2-3 and V is TRBV6-5; D perhaps matches TRBD2 (6 bases). V shed 6 bases and J shed 0 bases, with 13 bases lying between them. The CDR3 loop spans 15 amino acids. Germline V CDR1 and CDR2: MNHEY, SVGAGI. The CDR3 protein is CASSKLAVSTDTQYF. The CDR3 region has the DNA TGTGCCAGCAGCAAACTAGCTGTTAGCACAGATACGCAGTATTTT.

The chain carries TRBV7-8 and TRBJ2-7; D remains ambiguous. Germline V CDR1 and CDR2: SGHVS, FQNEAQ. This CDR3 is built from 14 residues. Trimming took off 1 base at V and 5 bases at J, with 12 bases between the two ends. CDR3 bases: TGTGCCAGCAGCTTAGTGATCGGGTTTCACGAGCAGTACTTC. This encodes CASSLVIGFHEQYF.

The CDR3 DNA is TGTGCCAGCAGCTTTTACCGGGACAGGGTCAACAATGAGCAGTTCTTC. This encodes CASSFYRDRVNNEQFF. This chain links TRBV7-2 with TRBJ2-1, with 9 bases matching TRBD1. Germline V gene sequence: CDR1 SGHTA, CDR2 FQGNSA. This CDR3 region has 16 residues. Trimming took 3 bases from V and 5 from J; bases not matched to a gene: 8.

J is TRBJ2-6 and V is TRBV7-9; D is ambiguous. Germline V gives CDR1 SEHNR, CDR2 FQNEAQ (reference sequence). The CDR3 is 14 residues long. Trimming removed 5 bases at V and 4 bases at J, with 9 bases between. CDR3 coding DNA: TGTGCCAGCAGCGTCCATGGAGGGGCCAACGTCCTGACTTTC. It codes for CASSVHGGANVLTF.

The genes are TRBV16 and TRBJ1-4, with a possible D match to TRBD1 (5 bases). Per germline, CDR1 KGHSY and CDR2 FQNENV. Between the trimmed V and J ends, which lost 1 base and 6 bases, there was a span of 12 bases. The CDR3 contains 15 residues. CDR3 protein: CASSQWPGPDEKLFF. CDR3 nucleotide sequence: TGTGCCAGCAGCCAATGGCCAGGGCCTGATGAAAAACTGTTTTTT.

The table lists this clone with a few counts. The V call is TRBV5-1, the J call TRBJ2-5; D uncertain. CDR3 length: 13 amino acids. Germline CDR1 is SGHRS and CDR2 is YFSETQ. The V end was cut by 1 base, the J end by 1 base, with 5 bases between. The CDR3 sequence: CASSLSPQETQYF. CDR3 nucleotide sequence: TGCGCCAGCAGCTTGAGTCCCCAAGAGACCCAGTACTTC.

This chain connects TRBV21-1 to TRBJ2-7; the table's D call of TRBD1 was not tested on the DNA. TRBV21-1 corresponds to a pseudogene. CDR3 length: 14 residues. This chain's CDR3 is CASSMRQAIYEQYF. The DNA for the CDR3 is TGTGCTAGCAGCATGAGACAGGCTATCTACGAGCAGTACTTC.

Here the CDR3 reads CASSLLGTEAFF. The CDR3 nucleotides read TGTGCCAGTAGCCTCTTAGGGACTGAAGCTTTCTTT. The chain uses TRBV19 and TRBJ1-1, with D uncertain. V lost 6 bases and J lost 5, with 10 bases in between. Germline lookup yields CDR1 LNHDA and CDR2 SQIVND (reference sequence). CDR3 length: 12 amino acids.

A single count supports this clone. V is TRBV2 and J is TRBJ2-5; D may be TRBD1 (6 bases). From germline, CDR1 is SNHLY and CDR2 FYNNEI. With 6 bases removed from V and 7 bases from J, the gap between germline ends came to 18 bases. CDR3 size: 14 residues. CDR3 region: CASRDRYLARTQYF. The DNA of the CDR3 is TGTGCCAGCAGGGACAGATACCTTGCCCGGACCCAGTACTTC.

The V call is TRBV9, the J call TRBJ2-2; D not resolved. Trimming removed 0 bases from V and 3 bases from J, with 15 bases in between. This CDR3 spans 17 amino acids. Germline-derived CDR1 and CDR2 are SGDLS and YYNGEE. CDR3 in amino acids: CASSVDGRVLHTGELFF. DNA for the CDR3: TGTGCCAGCAGCGTAGATGGTAGGGTCCTCCACACCGGGGAGCTGTTTTTT.